The T cell receptor beta chain under discussion was sequenced for a study of technical replicates of blood from a few donors. The table came from immunoSEQ multiplex PCR; TCRdb's copy has only in-frame clones and leaves some out. The sample holds about 70,000 clones, roughly 96% seen once. Germline loops: CDR1 SGDLS, CDR2 YYNGEE. This CDR3 contains 15 residues. Trimming took off 0 bases at V and 0 bases at J, with 7 bases between the two ends. The clonotype comes from a human donor in good health. Sequencing was performed on T cells isolated from PBMCs. The rearrangement joins TRBV9 to TRBJ1-3, with TRBD1 as a possible D gene (6 bases). The CDR3 sequence is CASSVGTVSGNTIYF. The CDR3 DNA reads TGTGCCAGCAGCGTAGGGACAGTCTCTGGAAACACCATATATTTT.